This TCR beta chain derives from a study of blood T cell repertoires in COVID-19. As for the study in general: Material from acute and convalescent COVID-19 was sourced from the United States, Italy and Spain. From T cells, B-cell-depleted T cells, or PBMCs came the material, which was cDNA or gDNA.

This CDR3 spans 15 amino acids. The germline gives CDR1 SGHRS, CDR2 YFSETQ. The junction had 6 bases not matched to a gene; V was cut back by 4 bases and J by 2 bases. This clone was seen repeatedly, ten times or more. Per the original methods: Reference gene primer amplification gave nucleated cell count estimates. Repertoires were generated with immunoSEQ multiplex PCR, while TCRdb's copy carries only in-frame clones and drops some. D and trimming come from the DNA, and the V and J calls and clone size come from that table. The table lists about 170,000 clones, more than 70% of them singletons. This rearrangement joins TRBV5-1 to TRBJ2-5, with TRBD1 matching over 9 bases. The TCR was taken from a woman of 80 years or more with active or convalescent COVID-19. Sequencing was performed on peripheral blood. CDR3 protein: CASSQGTGNQETQYF. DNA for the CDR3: TGCGCCAGCAGCCAGGGGACAGGGAATCAAGAGACCCAGTACTTC.